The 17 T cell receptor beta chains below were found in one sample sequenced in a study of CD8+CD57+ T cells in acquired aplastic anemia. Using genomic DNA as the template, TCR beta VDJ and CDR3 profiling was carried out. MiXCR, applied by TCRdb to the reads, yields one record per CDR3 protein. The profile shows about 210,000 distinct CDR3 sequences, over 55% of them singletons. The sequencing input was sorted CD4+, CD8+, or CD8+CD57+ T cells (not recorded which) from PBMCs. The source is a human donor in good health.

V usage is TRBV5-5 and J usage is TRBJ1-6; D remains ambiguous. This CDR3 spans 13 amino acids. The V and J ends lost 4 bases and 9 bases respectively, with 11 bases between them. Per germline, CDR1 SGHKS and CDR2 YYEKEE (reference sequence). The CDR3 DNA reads TGTGCCAGCAGCGCTCCTGTGAGTTCACCCCTCCACTTT. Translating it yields CASSAPVSSPLHF. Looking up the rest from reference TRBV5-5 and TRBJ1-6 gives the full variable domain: DAGVTQSPTHLIKTRGQQVTLRCSPISGHKSVSWYQQVLGQGPQFIFQYYEKEERGRGNFPDRFSARQFPNYSSELNVNALLLGDSALYLCASSAPVSSPLHFGNGTRLTVT.

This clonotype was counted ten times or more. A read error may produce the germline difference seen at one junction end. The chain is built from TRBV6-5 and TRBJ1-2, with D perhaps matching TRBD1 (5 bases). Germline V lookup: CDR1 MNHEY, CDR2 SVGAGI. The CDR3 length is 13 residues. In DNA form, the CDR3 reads TGTGCCTGCAGGGACCCACGGGCTTGGGGCTACACCTTC. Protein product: CACRDPRAWGYTF.

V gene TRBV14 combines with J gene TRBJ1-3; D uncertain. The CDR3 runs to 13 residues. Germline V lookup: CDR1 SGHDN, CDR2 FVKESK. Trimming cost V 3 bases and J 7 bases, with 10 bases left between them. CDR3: CASSHGIRNTIYF. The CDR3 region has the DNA TGTGCCAGCAGCCATGGGATTCGGAACACCATATATTTT.

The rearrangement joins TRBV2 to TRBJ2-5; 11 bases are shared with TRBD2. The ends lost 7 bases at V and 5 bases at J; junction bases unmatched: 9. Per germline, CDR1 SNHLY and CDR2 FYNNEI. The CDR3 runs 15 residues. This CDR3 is CASKRTSGGVETQYF. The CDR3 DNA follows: TGTGCCAGCAAGAGAACTAGCGGGGGAGTGGAGACCCAGTACTTC.

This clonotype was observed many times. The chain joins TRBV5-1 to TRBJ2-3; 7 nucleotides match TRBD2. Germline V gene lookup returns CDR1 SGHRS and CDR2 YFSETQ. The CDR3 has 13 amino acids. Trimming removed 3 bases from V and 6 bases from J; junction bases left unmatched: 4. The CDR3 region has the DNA TGCGCCAGCAGCTCGGACGGGAGGGATACGCAGTATTTT. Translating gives CASSSDGRDTQYF.

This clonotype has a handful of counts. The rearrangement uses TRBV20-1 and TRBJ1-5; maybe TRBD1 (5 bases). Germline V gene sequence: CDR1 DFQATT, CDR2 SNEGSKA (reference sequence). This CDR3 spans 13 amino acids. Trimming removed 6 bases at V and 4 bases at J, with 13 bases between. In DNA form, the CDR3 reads TGCAGTGCCACGACAGACTTAAATCAGCCCCAGCATTTT. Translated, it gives CSATTDLNQPQHF.

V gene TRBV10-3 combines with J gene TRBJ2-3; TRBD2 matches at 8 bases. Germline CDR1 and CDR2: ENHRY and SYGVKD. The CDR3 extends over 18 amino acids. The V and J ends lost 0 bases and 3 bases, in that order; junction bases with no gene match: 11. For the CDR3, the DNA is TGTGCCATCAGTGAGTCATCCGGGAGGGGGATAGGGACAGATACGCAGTATTTT. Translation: CAISESSGRGIGTDTQYF.

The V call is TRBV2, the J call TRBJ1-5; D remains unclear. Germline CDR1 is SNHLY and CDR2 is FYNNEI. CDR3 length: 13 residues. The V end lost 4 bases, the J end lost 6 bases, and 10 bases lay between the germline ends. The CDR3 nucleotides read TGTGCCAGCAGTGTGGGGATATTTCAGCCCCAGCATTTT. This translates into CASSVGIFQPQHF.

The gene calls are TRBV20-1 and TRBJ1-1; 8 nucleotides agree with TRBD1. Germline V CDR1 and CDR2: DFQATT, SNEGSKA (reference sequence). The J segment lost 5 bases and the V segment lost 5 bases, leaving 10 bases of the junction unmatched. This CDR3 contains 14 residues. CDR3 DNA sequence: TGCAGTGCTCCTCTACAGGGGGGGGGAACTGAAGCTTTCTTT. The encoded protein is CSAPLQGGGTEAFF.

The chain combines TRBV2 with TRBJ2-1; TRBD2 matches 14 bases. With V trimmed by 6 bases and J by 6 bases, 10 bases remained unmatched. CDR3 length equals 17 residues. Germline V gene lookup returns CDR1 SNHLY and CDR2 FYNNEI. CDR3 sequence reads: CASRETSGGARANEQFF. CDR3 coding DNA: TGTGCCAGCAGGGAGACTAGCGGGGGGGCTAGGGCCAATGAGCAGTTCTTC. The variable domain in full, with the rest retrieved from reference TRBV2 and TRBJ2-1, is EPEVTQTPSHQVTQMGQEVILRCVPISNHLYFYWYRQILGQKVEFLVSFYNNEISEKSEIFDDQFSVERPDGSNFTLKIRSTKLEDSAMYFCASRETSGGARANEQFFGPGTRLTVL.

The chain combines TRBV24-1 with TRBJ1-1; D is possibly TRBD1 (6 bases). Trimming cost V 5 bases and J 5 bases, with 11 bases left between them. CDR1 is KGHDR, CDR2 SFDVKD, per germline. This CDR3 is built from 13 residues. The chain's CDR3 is CATSAGGRTEAFF. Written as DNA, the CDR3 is TGTGCCACCAGTGCGGGGGGCCGGACTGAAGCTTTCTTT.

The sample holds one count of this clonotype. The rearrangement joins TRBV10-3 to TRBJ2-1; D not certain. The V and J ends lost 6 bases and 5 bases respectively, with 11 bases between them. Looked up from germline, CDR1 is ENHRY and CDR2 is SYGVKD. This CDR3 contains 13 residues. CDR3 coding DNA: TGTGCCATCAGCCCGGCAGGAAACAATGAGCAGTTCTTC. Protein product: CAISPAGNNEQFF.

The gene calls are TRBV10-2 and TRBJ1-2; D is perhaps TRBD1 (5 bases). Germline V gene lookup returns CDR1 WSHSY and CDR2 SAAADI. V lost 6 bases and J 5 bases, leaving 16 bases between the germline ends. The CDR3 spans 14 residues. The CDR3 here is CASSPGTAGYGYTF. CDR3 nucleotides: TGCGCCAGCAGCCCTGGGACCGCTGGGTATGGCTACACCTTC.

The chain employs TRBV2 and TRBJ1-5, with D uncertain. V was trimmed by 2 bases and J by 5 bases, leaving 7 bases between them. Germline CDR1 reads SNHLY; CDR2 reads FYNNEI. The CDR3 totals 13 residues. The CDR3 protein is CASSERSYQPQHF. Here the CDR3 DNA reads TGTGCCAGCAGTGAAAGGAGTTATCAGCCCCAGCATTTT.

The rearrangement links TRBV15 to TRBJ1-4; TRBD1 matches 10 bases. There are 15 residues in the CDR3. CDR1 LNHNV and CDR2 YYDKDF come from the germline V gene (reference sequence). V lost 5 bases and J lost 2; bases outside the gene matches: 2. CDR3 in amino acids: CATSGTGVTNEKLFF. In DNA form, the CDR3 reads TGTGCCACCAGCGGGACAGGGGTCACTAATGAAAAACTGTTTTTT.

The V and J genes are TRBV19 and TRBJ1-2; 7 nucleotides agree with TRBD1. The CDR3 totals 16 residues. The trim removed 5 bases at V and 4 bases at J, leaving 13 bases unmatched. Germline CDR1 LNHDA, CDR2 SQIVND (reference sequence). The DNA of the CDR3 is TGTGCCAGTAGTGTCAGATTAGGGACAGCTCTCTATGGCTACACCTTC. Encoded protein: CASSVRLGTALYGYTF. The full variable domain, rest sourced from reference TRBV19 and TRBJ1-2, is DGGITQSPKYLFRKEGQNVTLSCEQNLNHDAMYWYRQDPGQGLRLIYYSQIVNDFQKGDIAEGYSVSREKKESFPLTVTSAQKNPTAFYLCASSVRLGTALYGYTFGSGTRLTVV.

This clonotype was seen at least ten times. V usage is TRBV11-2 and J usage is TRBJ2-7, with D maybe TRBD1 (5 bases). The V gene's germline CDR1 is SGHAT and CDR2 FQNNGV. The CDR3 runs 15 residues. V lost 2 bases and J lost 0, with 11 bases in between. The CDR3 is CASSLHYDSSYEQYF. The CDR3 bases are TGTGCCAGCAGCTTACATTACGACAGCTCCTACGAGCAGTACTTC.